This TCR beta chain appears in the sequencing data of a study of beta chain features in type 1 diabetes. A few counts support this clone. Its antigen is unknown. General study results and limits: In all four CD4+ subsets, TCRB CDR3 length was significantly, moderately reduced in type 1 diabetes.

The CDR3 has 14 amino acids. V lost 5 bases, J lost 9 bases, and 6 bases stayed unmatched. Germline CDR1 and CDR2: SGHTA and FQGTGA. Expressed TCRB transcripts were sequenced after all isolated RNA was converted to cDNA. Sequencing was performed with immunoSEQ multiplex PCR; in TCRdb, only in-frame clones are kept and a portion is missing. The table includes some 500,000 clones, around 10% detected once. The sample taken for sequencing was naive CD4+ T cells from blood. This chain uses TRBV7-3 with TRBJ2-3; 12 nucleotides line up with TRBD2. The receptor comes from a woman aged 18-29 years in good health. CDR3 sequence reads: CASSADLAGGTQYF. The CDR3 DNA reads TGTGCCAGCAGCGCAGATCTAGCGGGAGGGACGCAGTATTTT.